In its sample, the clone carrying this TCR beta chain was seen once. The data were taken from a study of blood T cell repertoires in COVID-19. Overall study context: The United States, Italy and Spain supplied acute and convalescent COVID-19 samples.

V lost 6 bases, J lost 9 bases, and 18 bases lay in between. This CDR3 is built from 13 residues. The germline V gene has CDR1 MNHEY and CDR2 SMNVEV (reference sequence). Profiled with immunoSEQ multiplex PCR; TCRdb holds only in-frame clones, not every one. The sample has 250,000 to 300,000 clones; around four fifths are singletons. The gene calls are TRBV27 and TRBJ2-7; D not certain. The sequencing sample was made of peripheral blood. The clonotype comes from a man in his sixties who had recovered from COVID-19. The CDR3 loop is CASSQTLVGAQYF. The CDR3 nucleotides are TGTGCCAGCAGCCAGACCCTCGTGGGCGCGCAGTACTTC.